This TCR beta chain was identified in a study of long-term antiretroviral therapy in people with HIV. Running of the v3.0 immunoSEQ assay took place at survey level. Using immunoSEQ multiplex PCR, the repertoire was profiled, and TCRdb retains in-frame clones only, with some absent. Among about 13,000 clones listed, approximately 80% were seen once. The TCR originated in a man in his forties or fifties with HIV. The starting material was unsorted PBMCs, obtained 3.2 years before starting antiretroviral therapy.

The CDR3 DNA reads as TGTGCCAGCAGCTTGGGACAGGGGGGCTACGAGCAGTACTTC. Amino acid sequence: CASSLGQGGYEQYF. The chain recombines TRBV5-6 with TRBJ2-7; TRBD1 matches at 9 bases. In germline, CDR1 is SGHDT, CDR2 YYEEEE. The V segment lost 0 bases and the J segment 3 bases; nucleotides outside the gene matches: 1. CDR3 length equals 14 residues.